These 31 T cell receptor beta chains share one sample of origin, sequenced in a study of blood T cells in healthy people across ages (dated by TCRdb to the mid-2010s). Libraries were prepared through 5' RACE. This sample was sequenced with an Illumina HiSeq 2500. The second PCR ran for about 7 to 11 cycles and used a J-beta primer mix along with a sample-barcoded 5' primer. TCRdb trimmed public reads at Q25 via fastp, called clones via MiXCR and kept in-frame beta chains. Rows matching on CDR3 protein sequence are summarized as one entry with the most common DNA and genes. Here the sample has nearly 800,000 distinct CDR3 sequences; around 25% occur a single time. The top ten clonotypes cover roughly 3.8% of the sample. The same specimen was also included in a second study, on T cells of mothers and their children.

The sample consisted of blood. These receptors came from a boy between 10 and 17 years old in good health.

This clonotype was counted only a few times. CDR3 loop: CSASMQISSNTGELFF. CDR3 coding DNA: TGCAGTGCTAGTATGCAGATTAGTTCGAACACCGGGGAGCTGTTTTTT. The chain couples TRBV20-1 to TRBJ2-2; D remains unclear. The CDR3 totals 16 residues. Trimming pared 3 bases from V and 0 bases from J, leaving 14 bases between. Germline V gene data show CDR1 as DFQATT and CDR2 as SNEGSKA (reference sequence).

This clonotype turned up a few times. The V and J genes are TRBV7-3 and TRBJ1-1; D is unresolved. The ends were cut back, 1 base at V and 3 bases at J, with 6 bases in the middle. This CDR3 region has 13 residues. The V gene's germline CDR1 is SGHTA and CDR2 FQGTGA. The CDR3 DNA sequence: TGTGCCAGCAGCTTAAGGCCGGACACTGAAGCTTTCTTT. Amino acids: CASSLRPDTEAFF.

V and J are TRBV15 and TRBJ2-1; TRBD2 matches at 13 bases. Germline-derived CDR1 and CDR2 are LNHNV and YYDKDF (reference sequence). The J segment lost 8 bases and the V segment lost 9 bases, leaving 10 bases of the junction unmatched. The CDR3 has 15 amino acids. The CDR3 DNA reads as TGTGCCACGCGTACTAGCGGGGGGGATTTAGATGAGCAGTTCTTC. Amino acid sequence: CATRTSGGDLDEQFF.

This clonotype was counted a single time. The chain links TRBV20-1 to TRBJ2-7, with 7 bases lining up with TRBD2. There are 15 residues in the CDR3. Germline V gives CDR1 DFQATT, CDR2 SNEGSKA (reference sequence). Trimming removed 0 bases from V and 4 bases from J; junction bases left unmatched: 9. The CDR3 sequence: CSARDFHAGVYEQYF. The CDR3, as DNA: TGCAGTGCTAGAGACTTCCACGCGGGGGTATACGAGCAGTACTTC.

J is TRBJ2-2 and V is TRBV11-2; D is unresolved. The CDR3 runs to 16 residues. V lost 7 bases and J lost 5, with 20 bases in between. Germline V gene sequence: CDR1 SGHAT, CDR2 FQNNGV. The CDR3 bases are TGTGCCAGCATCACTATGCTTCCAGGAAAAACCGGGGAGCTGTTTTTT. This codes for CASITMLPGKTGELFF.

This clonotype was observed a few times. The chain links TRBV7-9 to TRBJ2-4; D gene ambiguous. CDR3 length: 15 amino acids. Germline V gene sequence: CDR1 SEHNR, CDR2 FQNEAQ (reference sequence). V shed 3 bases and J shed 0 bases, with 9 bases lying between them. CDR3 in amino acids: CASSFGEIAKNIQYF. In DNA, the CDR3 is TGTGCCAGCAGCTTTGGGGAAATAGCCAAAAACATTCAGTACTTC. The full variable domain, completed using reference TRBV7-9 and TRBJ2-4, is DTGVSQNPRHKITKRGQNVTFRCDPISEHNRLYWYRQTLGQGPEFLTYFQNEAQLEKSRLLSDRFSAERPKGSFSTLEIQRTEQGDSAMYLCASSFGEIAKNIQYFGAGTRLSVL.

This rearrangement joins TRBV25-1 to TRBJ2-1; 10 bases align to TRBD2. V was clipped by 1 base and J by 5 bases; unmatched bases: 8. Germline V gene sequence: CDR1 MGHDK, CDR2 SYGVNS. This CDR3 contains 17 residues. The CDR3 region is CASSESPLAGANNEQFF. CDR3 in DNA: TGTGCCAGCAGTGAATCCCCCCTAGCGGGGGCCAACAATGAGCAGTTCTTC.

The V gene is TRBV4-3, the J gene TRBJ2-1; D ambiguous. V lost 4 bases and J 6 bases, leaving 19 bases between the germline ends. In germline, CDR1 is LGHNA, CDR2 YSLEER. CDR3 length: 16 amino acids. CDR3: CASSRPRGPSCNEQFF. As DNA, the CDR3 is TGCGCCAGCAGCCGGCCCCGTGGGCCTTCGTGCAATGAGCAGTTCTTC.

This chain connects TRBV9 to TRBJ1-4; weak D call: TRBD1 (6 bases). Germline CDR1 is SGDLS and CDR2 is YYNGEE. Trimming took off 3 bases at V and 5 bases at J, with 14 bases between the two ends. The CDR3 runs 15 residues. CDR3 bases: TGTGCCAGCAGCGCCGGGACACAAGGAAATGAAAAACTGTTTTTT. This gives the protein CASSAGTQGNEKLFF. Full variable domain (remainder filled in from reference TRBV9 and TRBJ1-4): DSGVTQTPKHLITATGQRVTLRCSPRSGDLSVYWYQQSLDQGLQFLIQYYNGEERAKGNILERFSAQQFPDLHSELNLSSLELGDSALYFCASSAGTQGNEKLFFGSGTQLSVL.

CDR3 protein: CASSLPRLGSPLHF. As DNA, the CDR3 is TGCGCCAGCAGTCTCCCCAGGTTGGGATCACCCCTCCACTTT. The genes are TRBV5-1 and TRBJ1-6, with no clear D. The ends were cut back, 5 bases at V and 10 bases at J, with 16 bases in the middle. Germline assignment: CDR1 SGHRS and CDR2 YFSETQ. The CDR3 has 14 amino acids.

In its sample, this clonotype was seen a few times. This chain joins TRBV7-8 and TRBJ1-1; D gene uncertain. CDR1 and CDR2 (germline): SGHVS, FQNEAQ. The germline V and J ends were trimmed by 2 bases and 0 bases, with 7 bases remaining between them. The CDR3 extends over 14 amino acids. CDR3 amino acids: CASSLYGLNTEAFF. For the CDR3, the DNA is TGTGCCAGCAGCTTATACGGTTTGAACACTGAAGCTTTCTTT.

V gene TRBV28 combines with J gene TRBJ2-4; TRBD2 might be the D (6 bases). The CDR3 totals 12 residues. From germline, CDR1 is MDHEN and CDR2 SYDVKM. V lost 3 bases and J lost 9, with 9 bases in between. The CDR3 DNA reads TGTGCCAGCAGTTTCGGGAGTGGCATTCAGTACTTC. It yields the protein CASSFGSGIQYF.

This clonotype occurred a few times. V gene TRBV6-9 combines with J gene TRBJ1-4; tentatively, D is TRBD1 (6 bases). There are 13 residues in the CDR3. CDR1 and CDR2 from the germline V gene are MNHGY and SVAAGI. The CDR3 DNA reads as TGTGCAAGGGGGACAAGTGGCGGAGAAAAACTGTTTTTT. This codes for CARGTSGGEKLFF.

CDR3 loop: CASSFFATGVTQPQHF. In nucleotides, the CDR3 is TGTGCCAGCAGTTTCTTCGCGACAGGGGTGACTCAGCCCCAGCATTTT. The chain employs TRBV12-3 or TRBV12-4 and TRBJ1-5, with 8 nucleotides matching TRBD1. V gave up 3 bases and J gave up 6 bases; unmatched junction bases: 10. CDR3 length equals 16 residues.

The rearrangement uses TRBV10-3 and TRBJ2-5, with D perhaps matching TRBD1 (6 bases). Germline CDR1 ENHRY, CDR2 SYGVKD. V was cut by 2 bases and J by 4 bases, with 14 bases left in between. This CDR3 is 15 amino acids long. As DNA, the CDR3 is TGTGCCATCAGTGAGGGTCCAACAGGGTCAGAGACCCAGTACTTC. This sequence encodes CAISEGPTGSETQYF.

The CDR3 protein is CASSSQVSRGLTDTQYF. CDR3 DNA sequence: TGTGCCAGCAGCTCCCAGGTTTCTCGCGGGCTCACAGATACGCAGTATTTT. The chain recombines TRBV7-9 with TRBJ2-3, with D tentatively TRBD2 (5 bases). The length of the CDR3 is 17 residues. In germline, CDR1 is SEHNR, CDR2 FQNEAQ (reference sequence). Trimming removed 4 bases from V and 2 bases from J, with 19 bases in between.

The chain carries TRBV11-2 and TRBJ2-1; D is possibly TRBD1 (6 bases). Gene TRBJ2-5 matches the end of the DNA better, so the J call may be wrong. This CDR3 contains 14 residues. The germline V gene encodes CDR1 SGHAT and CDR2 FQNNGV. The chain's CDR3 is CASTLLLQGPTQYF. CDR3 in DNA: TGTGCCAGCACCCTGTTACTACAGGGCCCGACCCAGTACTTC.

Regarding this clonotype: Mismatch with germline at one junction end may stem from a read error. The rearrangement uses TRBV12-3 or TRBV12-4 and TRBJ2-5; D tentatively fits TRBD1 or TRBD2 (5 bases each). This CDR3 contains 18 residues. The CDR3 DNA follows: TGTGTCAGCAGTTTCTCCGATGAGGGAGAGGGGTCCCAAGAGACCCAGTACTTC. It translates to CVSSFSDEGEGSQETQYF.

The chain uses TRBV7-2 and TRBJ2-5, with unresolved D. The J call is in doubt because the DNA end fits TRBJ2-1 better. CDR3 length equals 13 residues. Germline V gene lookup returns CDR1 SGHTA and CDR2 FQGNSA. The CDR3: CASSLGRRDEQFF. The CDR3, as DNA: TGTGCCAGCAGCTTAGGCCGAAGGGATGAGCAGTTCTTC.

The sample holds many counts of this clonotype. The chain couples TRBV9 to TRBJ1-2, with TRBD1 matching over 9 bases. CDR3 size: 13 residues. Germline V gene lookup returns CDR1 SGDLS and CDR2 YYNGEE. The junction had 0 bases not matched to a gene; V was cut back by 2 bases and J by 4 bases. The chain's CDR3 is CASSVDRGYGYTF. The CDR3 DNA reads TGTGCCAGCAGCGTGGACAGGGGCTATGGCTACACCTTC.

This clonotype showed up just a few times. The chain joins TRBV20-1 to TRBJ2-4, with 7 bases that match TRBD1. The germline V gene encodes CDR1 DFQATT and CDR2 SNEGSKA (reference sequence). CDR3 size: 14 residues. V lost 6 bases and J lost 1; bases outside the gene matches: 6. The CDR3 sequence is CSARQGSAKNIQYF. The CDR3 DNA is TGCAGTGCCAGACAGGGAAGCGCCAAAAACATTCAGTACTTC.

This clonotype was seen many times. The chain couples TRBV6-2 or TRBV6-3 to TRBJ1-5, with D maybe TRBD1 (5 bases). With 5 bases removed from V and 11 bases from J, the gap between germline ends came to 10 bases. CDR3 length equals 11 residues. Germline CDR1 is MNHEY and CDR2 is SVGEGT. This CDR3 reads CASSDSSAQHF. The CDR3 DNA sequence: TGTGCCAGCAGTGACAGTTCAGCCCAGCATTTT.

Here the CDR3 DNA reads TGCGCCAGCAGCCAAGATACGGGGCCAACAGATACGCAGTATTTT. Amino acid sequence: CASSQDTGPTDTQYF. The chain joins TRBV4-3 to TRBJ2-3; D may be TRBD1 or TRBD2 (5 bases each). With 0 bases removed from V and 3 bases from J, the gap between germline ends came to 10 bases. The germline V gene has CDR1 LGHNA and CDR2 YSLEER. This CDR3 is built from 15 residues.

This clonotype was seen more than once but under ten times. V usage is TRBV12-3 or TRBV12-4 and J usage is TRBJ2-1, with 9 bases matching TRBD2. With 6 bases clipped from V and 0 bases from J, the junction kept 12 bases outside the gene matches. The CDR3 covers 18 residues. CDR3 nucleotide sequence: TGTGCCAGCAGGCGCCTAGCGGGACAACCAAGCTCCTACAATGAGCAGTTCTTC. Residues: CASRRLAGQPSSYNEQFF.

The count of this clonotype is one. In nucleotides, the CDR3 is TGTGCCAGCAGTCAAGGACAGGGTGAAGCTTTCTTT. Translation: CASSQGQGEAFF. The chain joins TRBV13 to TRBJ1-1, with TRBD1 matching over 8 bases. Germline V gives CDR1 PRHDT, CDR2 FYEKMQ (reference sequence). The junction had 4 bases not matched to a gene; V was cut back by 6 bases and J by 7 bases. The CDR3 length is 12 residues.

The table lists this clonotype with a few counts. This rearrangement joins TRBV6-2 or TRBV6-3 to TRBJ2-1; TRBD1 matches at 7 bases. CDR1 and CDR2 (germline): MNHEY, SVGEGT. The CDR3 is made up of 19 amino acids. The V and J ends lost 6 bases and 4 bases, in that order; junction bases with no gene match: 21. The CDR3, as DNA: TGTGCCAGCAGCAGAATCACCGCCTTCGACAGGGAGTTTTACAATGAGCAGTTCTTC. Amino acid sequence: CASSRITAFDREFYNEQFF.

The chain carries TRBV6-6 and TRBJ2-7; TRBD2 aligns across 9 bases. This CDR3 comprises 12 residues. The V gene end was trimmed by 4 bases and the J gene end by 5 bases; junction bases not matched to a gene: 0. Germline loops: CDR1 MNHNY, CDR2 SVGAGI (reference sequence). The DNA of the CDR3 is TGTGCCAGCAGTTGGACTAGCGACGAGCAGTACTTC. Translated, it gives CASSWTSDEQYF.

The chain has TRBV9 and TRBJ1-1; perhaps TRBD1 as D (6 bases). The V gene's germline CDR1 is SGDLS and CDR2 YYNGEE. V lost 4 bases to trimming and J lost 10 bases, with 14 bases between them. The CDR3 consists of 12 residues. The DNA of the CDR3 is TGTGCCAGCAGCAGAGAGGGGGGAATAGCTTTCTTT. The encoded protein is CASSREGGIAFF. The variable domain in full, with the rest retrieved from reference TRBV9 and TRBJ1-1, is DSGVTQTPKHLITATGQRVTLRCSPRSGDLSVYWYQQSLDQGLQFLIQYYNGEERAKGNILERFSAQQFPDLHSELNLSSLELGDSALYFCASSREGGIAFFGQGTRLTVV.

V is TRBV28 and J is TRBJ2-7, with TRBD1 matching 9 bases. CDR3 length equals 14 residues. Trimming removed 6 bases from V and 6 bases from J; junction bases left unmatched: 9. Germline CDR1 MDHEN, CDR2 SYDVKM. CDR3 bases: TGTGCCAGCAGGCCTACAGGGGGCTCAGGCGAGCAGTACTTC. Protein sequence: CASRPTGGSGEQYF.

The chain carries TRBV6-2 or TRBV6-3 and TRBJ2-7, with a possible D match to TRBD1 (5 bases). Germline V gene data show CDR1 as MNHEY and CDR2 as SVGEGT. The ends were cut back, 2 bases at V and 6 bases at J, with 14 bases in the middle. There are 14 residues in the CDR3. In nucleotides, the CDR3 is TGTGCCAGCAGTTACAGGGGCCTTAGCAGCGAGCAGTACTTC. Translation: CASSYRGLSSEQYF.

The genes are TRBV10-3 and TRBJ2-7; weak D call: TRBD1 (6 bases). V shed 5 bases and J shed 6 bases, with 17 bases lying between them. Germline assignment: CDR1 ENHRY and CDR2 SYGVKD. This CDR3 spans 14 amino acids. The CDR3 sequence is CAISTGIFPLEQYF. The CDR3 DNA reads TGTGCCATCAGTACAGGGATCTTCCCTCTCGAGCAGTACTTC.